The clone carrying this T cell receptor (beta chain) occurred a few times. The PCR ran on 60 Vbeta and 13 Jbeta primers. Sequenced by immunoSEQ multiplex PCR; TCRdb stores in-frame clones only, minus some. The repertoire consists of 100,000 to 150,000 clones, with roughly 8.6% occurring once and the leading ten covering about 6%. This sample was taken from a study of cytomegalovirus exposure and HLA in healthy donors. Study details: Roughly 80 million unique TCRs from HLA-typed donors made up an early data release.

V was clipped by 5 bases and J by 0 bases; unmatched bases: 3. Germline CDR1 and CDR2: MNHEY and SMNVEV (reference sequence). The CDR3 runs 15 residues. The clonotype originates from a woman in her 40s in good health and CMV-seropositive. The chain combines TRBV27 with TRBJ2-7; TRBD2 aligns across 11 bases. Sequencing was carried out using PBMCs. As DNA, the CDR3 is TGTGCCAGCAGTCTACTAGCGGGGGCCTCCTACGAGCAGTACTTC. Protein sequence: CASSLLAGASYEQYF.